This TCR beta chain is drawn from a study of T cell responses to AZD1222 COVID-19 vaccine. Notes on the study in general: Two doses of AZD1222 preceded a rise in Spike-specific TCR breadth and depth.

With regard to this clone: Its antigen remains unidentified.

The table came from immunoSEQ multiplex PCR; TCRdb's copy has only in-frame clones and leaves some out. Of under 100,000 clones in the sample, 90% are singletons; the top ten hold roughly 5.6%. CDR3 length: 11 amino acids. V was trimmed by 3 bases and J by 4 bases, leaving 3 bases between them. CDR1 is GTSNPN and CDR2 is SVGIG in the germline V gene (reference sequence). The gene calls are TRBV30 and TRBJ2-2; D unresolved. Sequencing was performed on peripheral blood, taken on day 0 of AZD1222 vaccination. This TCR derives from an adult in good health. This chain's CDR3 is CAWSGTGELFF. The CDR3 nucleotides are TGTGCCTGGAGCGGCACCGGGGAGCTGTTTTTT. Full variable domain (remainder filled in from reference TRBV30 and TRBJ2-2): SQTIHQWPATLVQPVGSPLSLECTVEGTSNPNLYWYRQAAGRGLQLLFYSVGIGQISSEVPQNLSASRPQDRQFILSSKKLLLSDSGFYLCAWSGTGELFFGEGSRLTVL.